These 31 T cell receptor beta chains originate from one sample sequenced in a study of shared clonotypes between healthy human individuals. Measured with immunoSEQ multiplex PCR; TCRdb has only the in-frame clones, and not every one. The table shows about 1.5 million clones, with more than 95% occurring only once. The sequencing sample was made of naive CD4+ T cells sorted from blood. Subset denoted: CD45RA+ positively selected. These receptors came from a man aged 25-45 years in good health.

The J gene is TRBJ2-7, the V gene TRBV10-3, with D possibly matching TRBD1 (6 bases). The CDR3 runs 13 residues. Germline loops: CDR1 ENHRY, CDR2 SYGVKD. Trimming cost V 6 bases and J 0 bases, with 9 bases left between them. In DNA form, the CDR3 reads TGTGCCATCAGAGCGGACAGCTCCTACGAGCAGTACTTC. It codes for CAIRADSSYEQYF.

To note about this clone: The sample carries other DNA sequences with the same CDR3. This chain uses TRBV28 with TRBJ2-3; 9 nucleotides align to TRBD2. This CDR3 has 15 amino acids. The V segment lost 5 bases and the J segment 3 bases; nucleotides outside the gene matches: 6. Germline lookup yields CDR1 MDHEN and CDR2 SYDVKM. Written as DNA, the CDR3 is TGTGCCAGCAGTACGACTAGCGGTTCTACAGATACGCAGTATTTT. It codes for CASSTTSGSTDTQYF. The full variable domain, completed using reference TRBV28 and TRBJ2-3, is DVKVTQSSRYLVKRTGEKVFLECVQDMDHENMFWYRQDPGLGLRLIYFSYDVKMKEKGDIPEGYSVSREKKERFSLILESASTNQTSMYLCASSTTSGSTDTQYFGPGTRLTVL.

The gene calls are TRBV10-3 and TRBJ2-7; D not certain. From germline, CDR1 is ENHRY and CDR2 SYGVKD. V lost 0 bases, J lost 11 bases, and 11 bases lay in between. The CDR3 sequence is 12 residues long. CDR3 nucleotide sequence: TGTGCCATCAGTGAGTCGAACTATTTCGAGTACTTC. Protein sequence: CAISESNYFEYF.

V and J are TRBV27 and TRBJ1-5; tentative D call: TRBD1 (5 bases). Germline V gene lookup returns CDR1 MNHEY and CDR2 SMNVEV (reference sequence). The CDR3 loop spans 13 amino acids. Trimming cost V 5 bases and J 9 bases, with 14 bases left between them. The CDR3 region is CASSTGDHLPQHF. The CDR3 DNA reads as TGTGCCAGCAGTACCGGGGACCATCTGCCCCAGCATTTT.

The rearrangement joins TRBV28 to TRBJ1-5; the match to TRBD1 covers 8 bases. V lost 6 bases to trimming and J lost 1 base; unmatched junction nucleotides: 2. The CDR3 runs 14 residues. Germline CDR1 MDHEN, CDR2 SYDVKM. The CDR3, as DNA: TGTGCCAGCAGCAGGGGGCAAAGCAATCAGCCCCAGCATTTT. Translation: CASSRGQSNQPQHF.

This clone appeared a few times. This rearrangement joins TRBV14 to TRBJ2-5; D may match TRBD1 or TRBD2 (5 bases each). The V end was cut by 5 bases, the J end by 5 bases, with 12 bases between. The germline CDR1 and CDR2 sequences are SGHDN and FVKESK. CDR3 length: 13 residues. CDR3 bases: TGTGCCAGCAGCAGGTCCTGGGGGGAGACCCAGTACTTC. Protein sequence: CASSRSWGETQYF.

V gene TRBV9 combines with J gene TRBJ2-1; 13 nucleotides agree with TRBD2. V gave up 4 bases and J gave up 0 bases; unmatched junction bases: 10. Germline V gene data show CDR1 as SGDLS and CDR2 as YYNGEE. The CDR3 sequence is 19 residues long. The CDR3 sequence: CASSTRLAGGLSSYNEQFF. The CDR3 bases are TGTGCCAGCAGCACCCGACTAGCGGGAGGCCTCAGCTCCTACAATGAGCAGTTCTTC.

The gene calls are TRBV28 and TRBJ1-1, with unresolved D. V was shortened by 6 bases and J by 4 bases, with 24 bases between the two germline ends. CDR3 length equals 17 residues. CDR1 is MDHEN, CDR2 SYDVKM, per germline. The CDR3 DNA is TGTGCCAGCAGCTTTGCCGTGACGGTGACCTCCGGCACTGAAGCTTTCTTT. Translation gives CASSFAVTVTSGTEAFF.

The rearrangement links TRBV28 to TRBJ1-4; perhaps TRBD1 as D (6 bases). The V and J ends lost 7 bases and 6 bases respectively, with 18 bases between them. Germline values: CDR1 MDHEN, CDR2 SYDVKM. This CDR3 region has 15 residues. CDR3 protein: CASTIGGGGDEKLFF. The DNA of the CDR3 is TGTGCCAGCACCATAGGGGGAGGGGGAGATGAAAAACTGTTTTTT.

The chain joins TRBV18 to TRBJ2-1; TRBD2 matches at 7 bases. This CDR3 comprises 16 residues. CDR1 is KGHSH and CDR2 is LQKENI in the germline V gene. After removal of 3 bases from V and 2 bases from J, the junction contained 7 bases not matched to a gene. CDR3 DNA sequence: TGTGCCAGCTCACCGTCTACTAGCGTCACCTACAATGAGCAGTTCTTC. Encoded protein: CASSPSTSVTYNEQFF.

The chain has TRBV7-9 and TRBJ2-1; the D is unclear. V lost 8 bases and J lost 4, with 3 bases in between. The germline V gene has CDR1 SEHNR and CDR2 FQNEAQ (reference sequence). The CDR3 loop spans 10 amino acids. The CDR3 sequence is CASGYNEQFF. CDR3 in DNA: TGTGCCAGCGGTTACAATGAGCAGTTCTTC.

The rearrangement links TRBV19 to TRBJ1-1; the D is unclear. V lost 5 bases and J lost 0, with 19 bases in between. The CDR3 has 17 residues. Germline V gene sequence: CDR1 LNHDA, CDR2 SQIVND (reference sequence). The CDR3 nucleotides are TGTGCCAGTAGTTCGCGACAAGGCAACTTCATGAACACTGAAGCTTTCTTT. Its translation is CASSSRQGNFMNTEAFF.

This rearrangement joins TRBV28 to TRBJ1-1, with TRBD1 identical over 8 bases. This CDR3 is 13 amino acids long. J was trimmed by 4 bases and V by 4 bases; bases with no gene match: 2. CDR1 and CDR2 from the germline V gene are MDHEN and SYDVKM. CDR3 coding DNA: TGTGCCAGCAGTTCCGGACAGGGCACTGAAGCTTTCTTT. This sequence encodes CASSSGQGTEAFF.

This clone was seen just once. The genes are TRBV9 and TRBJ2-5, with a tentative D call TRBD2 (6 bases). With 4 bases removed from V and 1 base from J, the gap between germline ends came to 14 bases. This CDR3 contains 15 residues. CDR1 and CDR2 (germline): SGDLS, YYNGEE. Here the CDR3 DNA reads TGTGCCAGCAGCCGGGGCGGGGCATCCCAAGAGACCCAGTACTTC. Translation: CASSRGGASQETQYF.

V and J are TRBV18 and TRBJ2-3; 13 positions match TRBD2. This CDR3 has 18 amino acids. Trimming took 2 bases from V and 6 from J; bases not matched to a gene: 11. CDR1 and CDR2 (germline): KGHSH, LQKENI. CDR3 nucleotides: TGTGCCAGCTCACCATTCCCGACTAGCGGGAGGTCGGGGGATACGCAGTATTTT. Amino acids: CASSPFPTSGRSGDTQYF.

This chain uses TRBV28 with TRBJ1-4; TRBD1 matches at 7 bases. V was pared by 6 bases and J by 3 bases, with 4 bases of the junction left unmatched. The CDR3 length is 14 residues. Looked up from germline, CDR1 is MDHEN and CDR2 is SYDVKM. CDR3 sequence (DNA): TGTGCCAGCAGCCGAGGGACAGCTAATGAAAAACTGTTTTTT. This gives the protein CASSRGTANEKLFF.

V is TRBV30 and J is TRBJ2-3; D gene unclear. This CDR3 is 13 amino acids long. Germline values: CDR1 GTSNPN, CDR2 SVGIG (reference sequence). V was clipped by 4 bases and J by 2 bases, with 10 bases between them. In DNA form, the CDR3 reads TGTGCCTGGAATATACAGTACACAGATACGCAGTATTTT. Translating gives CAWNIQYTDTQYF. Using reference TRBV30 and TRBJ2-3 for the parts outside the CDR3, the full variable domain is SQTIHQWPATLVQPVGSPLSLECTVEGTSNPNLYWYRQAAGRGLQLLFYSVGIGQISSEVPQNLSASRPQDRQFILSSKKLLLSDSGFYLCAWNIQYTDTQYFGPGTRLTVL.

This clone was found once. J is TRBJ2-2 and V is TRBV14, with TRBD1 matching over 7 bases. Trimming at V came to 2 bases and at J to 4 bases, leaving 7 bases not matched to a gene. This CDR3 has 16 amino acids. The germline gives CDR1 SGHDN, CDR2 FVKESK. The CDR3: CASSQKMPGGTGELFF. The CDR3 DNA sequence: TGTGCCAGCAGCCAAAAGATGCCAGGGGGCACCGGGGAGCTGTTTTTT. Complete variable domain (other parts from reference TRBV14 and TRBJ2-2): EAGVTQFPSHSVIEKGQTVTLRCDPISGHDNLYWYRRVMGKEIKFLLHFVKESKQDESGMPNNRFLAERTGGTYSTLKVQPAELEDSGVYFCASSQKMPGGTGELFFGEGSRLTVL.

CDR3 nucleotides: TGTGCCAGCAGTGAAAAATTTGGTGAGCAGTTCTTC. Translating gives CASSEKFGEQFF. The chain joins TRBV6-1 to TRBJ2-1, with D uncertain. The CDR3 is 12 residues long. V lost 2 bases, J lost 9 bases, and 8 bases lay in between. CDR1 is MNHNS and CDR2 is SASEGT in the germline V gene.

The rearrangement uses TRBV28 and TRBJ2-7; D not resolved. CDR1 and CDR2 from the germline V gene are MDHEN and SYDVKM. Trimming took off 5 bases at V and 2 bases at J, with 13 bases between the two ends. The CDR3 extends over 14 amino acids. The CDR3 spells CASSPRHQTYEQYF. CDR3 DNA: TGTGCCAGCAGTCCACGACACCAAACCTACGAGCAGTACTTC.

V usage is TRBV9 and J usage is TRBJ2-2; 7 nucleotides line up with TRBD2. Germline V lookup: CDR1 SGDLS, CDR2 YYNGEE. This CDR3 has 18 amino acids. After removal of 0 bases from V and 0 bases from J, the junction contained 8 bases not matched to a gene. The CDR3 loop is CASSVEGGGIANTGELFF. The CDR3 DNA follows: TGTGCCAGCAGCGTAGAGGGCGGGGGAATCGCGAACACCGGGGAGCTGTTTTTT.

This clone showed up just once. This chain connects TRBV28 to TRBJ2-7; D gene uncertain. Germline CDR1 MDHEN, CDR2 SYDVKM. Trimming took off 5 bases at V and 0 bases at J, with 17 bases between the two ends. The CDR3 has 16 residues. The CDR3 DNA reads TGTGCCAGCAGTCCCTACTTTGGCAGCGACTCCTACGAGCAGTACTTC. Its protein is CASSPYFGSDSYEQYF.

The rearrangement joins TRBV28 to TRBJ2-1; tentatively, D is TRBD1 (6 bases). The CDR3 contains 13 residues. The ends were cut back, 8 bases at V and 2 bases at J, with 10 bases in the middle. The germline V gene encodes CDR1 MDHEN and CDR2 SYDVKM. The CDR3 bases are TGTGCCAGCCGGGACATGGCCTACAATGAGCAGTTCTTC. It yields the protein CASRDMAYNEQFF.

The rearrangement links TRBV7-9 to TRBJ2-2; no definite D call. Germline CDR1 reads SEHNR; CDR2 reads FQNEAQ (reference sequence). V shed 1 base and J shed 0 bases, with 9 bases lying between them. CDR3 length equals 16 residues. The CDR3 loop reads CASSLGQIANTGELFF. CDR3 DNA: TGTGCCAGCAGCTTAGGGCAGATCGCGAACACCGGGGAGCTGTTTTTT.

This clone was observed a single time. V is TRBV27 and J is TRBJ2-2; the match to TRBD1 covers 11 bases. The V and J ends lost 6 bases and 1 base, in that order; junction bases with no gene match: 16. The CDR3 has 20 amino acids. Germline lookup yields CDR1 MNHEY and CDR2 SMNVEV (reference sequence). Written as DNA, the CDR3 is TGTGCCAGCAGCCCAACGGGACAGGGGGTGGGGCGGGGGAACACCGGGGAGCTGTTTTTT. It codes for CASSPTGQGVGRGNTGELFF.

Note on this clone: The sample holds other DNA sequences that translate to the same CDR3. CDR3 sequence: CASSLAVQETQYF. The CDR3 nucleotides read TGCGCCAGCAGCTTGGCGGTCCAAGAGACCCAGTACTTC. The chain links TRBV5-1 to TRBJ2-5; the D is unclear. The CDR3 runs 13 residues. From germline, CDR1 is SGHRS and CDR2 YFSETQ. V was shortened by 0 bases and J by 1 base, with 4 bases between the two germline ends.

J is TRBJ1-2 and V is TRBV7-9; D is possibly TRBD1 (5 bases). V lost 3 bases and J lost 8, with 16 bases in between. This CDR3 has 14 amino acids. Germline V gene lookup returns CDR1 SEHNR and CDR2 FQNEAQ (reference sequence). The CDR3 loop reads CASSFQGPTQGYTF. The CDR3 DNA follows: TGTGCCAGCAGCTTCCAGGGCCCGACCCAGGGCTACACCTTC.

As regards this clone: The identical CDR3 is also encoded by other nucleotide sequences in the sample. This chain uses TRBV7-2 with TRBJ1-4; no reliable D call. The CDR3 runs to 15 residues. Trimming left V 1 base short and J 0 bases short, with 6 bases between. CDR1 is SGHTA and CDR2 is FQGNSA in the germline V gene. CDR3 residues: CASSLERATNEKLFF. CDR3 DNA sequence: TGTGCCAGCAGCTTAGAAAGGGCAACTAATGAAAAACTGTTTTTT.

This chain's CDR3 is CASMASGTYEQYF. CDR3 in DNA: TGTGCCTCGATGGCGTCGGGGACTTACGAGCAGTACTTC. The J gene is TRBJ2-7, the V gene TRBV10-3; tentatively, D is TRBD2 (6 bases). The CDR3 runs to 13 residues. Germline V CDR1 and CDR2: ENHRY, SYGVKD. Trimming removed 11 bases at V and 4 bases at J, with 18 bases between.

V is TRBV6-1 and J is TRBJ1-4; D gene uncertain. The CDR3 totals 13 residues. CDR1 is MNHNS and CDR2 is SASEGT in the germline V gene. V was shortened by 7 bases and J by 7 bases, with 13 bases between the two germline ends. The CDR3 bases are TGTGCCAGCATTAGGACGAACGGTGAAAAACTGTTTTTT. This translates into CASIRTNGEKLFF.

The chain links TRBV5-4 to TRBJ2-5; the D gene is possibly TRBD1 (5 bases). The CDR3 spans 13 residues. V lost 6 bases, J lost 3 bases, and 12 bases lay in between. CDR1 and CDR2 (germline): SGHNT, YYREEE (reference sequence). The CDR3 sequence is CASTVGREETQYF. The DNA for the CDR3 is TGTGCCAGCACCGTTGGCAGGGAAGAGACCCAGTACTTC.